This T cell receptor beta chain comes out of a study of T cells in localized non-small cell lung cancer. Sequencing used immunoSEQ multiplex PCR; TCRdb keeps in-frame clones, though not all of them. Found here are approximately 760 clones, 25% of them singletons; the top ten hold about 17%. In this sample, this clone turned up a few times. The origin of this receptor is a male donor aged 60 or over with stage III squamous cell lung carcinoma. This specimen was lung tumor tissue, taken before any cancer treatment.

CDR3 nucleotides: TGCGCCAGCAGCCAACAGGTCCTGAACACTGAAGCTTTCTTT. It specifies CASSQQVLNTEAFF. The chain uses TRBV5-1 and TRBJ1-1, with a possible D match to TRBD1 (5 bases). Germline V gene sequence: CDR1 SGHRS, CDR2 YFSETQ. The CDR3 runs 14 residues. V was cut by 4 bases and J by 0 bases, with 10 bases left in between.